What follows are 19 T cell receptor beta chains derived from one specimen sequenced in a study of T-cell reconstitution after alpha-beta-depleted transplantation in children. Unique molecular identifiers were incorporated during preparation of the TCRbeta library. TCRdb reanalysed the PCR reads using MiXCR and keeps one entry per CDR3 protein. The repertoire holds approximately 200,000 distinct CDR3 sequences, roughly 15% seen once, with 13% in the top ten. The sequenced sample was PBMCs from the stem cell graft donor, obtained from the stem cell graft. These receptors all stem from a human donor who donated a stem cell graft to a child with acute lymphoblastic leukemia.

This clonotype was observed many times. CDR3 amino acids: CASMDKNTEAFF. CDR3 DNA sequence: TGTGCCAGCATGGACAAGAACACTGAAGCTTTCTTT. This sequence joins TRBV25-1 and TRBJ1-1, with D perhaps TRBD1 (5 bases). V was shortened by 7 bases and J by 1 base, with 7 bases between the two germline ends. This CDR3 is 12 amino acids long. CDR1 and CDR2 (germline): MGHDK, SYGVNS.

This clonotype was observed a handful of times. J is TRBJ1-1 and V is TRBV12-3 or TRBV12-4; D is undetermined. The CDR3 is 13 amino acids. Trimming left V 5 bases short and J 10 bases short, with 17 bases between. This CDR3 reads CASSTLGASSAFF. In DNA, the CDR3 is TGTGCCAGCAGTACCCTCGGAGCCTCGTCAGCTTTCTTT.

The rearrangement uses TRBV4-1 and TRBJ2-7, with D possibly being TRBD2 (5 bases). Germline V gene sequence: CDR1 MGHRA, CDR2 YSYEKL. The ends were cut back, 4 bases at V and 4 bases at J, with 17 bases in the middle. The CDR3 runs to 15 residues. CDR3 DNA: TGCGCCAGCAGCCCGTCGGGGATGAATTGGTACGAGCAGTACTTC. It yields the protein CASSPSGMNWYEQYF.

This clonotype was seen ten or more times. The CDR3 spells CSVVPPDSYEQYF. The CDR3 region has the DNA TGCAGCGTTGTCCCCCCTGACTCCTACGAGCAGTACTTC. The chain joins TRBV29-1 to TRBJ2-7; D is uncertain. V was shortened by 4 bases and J by 0 bases, with 10 bases between the two germline ends. The germline V gene encodes CDR1 SQVTM and CDR2 ANQGSEA. This CDR3 region has 13 residues.

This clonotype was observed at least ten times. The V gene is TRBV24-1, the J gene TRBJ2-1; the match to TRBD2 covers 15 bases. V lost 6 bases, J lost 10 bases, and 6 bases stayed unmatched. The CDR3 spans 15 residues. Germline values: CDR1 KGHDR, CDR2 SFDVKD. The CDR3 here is CATSPGLAGGWEQFF. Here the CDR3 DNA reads TGTGCCACCAGTCCGGGACTAGCGGGAGGATGGGAGCAGTTCTTC.

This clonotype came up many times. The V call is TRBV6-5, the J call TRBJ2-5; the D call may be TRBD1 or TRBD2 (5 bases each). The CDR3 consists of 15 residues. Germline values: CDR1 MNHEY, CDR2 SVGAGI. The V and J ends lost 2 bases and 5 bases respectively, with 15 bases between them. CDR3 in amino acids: CASSYGTVRGETQYF. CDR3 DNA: TGTGCCAGCAGTTACGGGACCGTCCGAGGGGAGACCCAGTACTTC.

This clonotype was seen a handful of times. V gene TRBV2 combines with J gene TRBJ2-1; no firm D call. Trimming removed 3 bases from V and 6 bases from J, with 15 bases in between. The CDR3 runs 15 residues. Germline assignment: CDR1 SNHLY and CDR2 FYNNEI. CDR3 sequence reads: CASSDGQRRGNEQFF. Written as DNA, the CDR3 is TGTGCCAGCAGTGATGGCCAGCGTCGAGGCAATGAGCAGTTCTTC.

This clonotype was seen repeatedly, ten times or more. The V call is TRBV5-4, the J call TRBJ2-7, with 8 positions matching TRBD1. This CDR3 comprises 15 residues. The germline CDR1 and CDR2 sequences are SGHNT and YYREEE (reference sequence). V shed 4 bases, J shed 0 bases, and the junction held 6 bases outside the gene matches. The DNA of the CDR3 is TGTGCCAGCAGCACCCGGACAGGGAGCTCCTACGAGCAGTACTTC. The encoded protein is CASSTRTGSSYEQYF.

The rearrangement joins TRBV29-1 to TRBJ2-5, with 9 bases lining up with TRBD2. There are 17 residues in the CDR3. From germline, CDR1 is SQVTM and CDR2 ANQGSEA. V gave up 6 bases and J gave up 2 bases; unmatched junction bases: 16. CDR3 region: CSVRGAVRTSAQETQYF. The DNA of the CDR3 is TGCAGCGTGCGGGGGGCCGTCAGGACTAGCGCTCAAGAGACCCAGTACTTC.

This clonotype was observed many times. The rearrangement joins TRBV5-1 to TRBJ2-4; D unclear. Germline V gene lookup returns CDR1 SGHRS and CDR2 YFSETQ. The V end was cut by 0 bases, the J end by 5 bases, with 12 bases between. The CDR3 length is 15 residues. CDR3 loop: CASSLGDGRQNIQYF. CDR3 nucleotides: TGCGCCAGCAGCTTGGGAGATGGCAGACAAAACATTCAGTACTTC.

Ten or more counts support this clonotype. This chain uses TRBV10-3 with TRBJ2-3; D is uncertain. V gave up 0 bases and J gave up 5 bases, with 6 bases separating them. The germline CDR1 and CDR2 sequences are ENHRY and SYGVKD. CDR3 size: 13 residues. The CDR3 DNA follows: TGTGCCATCAGTGAGTCGATGGAAGATACGCAGTATTTT. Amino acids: CAISESMEDTQYF.

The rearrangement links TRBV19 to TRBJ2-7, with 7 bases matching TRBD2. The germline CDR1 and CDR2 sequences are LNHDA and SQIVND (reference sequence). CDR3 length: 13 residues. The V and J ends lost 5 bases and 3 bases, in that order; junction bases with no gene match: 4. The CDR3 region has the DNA TGTGCCAGTAGTGACCTAGCGGTCTACGAGCAGTACTTC. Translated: CASSDLAVYEQYF.

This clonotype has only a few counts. The DNA for the CDR3 is TGTGCCAGCACCCCGACAGGGTTGAATGAGCAGTTCTTC. Its protein is CASTPTGLNEQFF. The chain carries TRBV6-1 and TRBJ2-1, with TRBD1 matching over 7 bases. The CDR3 length is 13 residues. The V gene's germline CDR1 is MNHNS and CDR2 SASEGT. With 7 bases clipped from V and 7 bases from J, the junction kept 7 bases outside the gene matches.

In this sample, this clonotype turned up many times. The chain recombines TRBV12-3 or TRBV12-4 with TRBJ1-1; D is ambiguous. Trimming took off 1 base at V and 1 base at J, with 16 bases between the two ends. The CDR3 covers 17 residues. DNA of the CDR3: TGTGCCAGCAGTTTAGGCACCGGATACACCTCGAACACTGAAGCTTTCTTT. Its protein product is CASSLGTGYTSNTEAFF.

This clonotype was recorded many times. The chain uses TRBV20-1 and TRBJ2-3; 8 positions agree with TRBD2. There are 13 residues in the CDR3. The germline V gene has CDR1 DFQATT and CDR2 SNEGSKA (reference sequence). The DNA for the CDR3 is TGCAGCCCCGAGGGACTAGAGTTTGGTACGCAGTATTTT. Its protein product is CSPEGLEFGTQYF.

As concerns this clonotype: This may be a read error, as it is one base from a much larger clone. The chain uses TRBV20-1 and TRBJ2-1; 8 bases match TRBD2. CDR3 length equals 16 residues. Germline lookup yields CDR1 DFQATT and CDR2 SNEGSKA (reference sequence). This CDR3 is CCASLTGTSSSHEQFF. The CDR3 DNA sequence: TGCTGTGCTAGTTTGACCGGGACTAGTTCCTCCCATGAGCAGTTCTTC.

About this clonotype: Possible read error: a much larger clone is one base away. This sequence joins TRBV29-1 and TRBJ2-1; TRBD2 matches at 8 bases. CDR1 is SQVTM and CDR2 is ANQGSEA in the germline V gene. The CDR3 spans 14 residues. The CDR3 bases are TGCAGCGTTGTTTGGCGGGGGGCCTACAATGACCAGTTCTTC. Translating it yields CSVVWRGAYNDQFF.

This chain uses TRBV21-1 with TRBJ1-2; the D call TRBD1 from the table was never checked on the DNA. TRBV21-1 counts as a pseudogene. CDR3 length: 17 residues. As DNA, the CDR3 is TGTGCCAGCAGCAAAGCGCTCTGGAAAGACAGAAACTATGGCTACACCTTC. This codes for CASSKALWKDRNYGYTF.

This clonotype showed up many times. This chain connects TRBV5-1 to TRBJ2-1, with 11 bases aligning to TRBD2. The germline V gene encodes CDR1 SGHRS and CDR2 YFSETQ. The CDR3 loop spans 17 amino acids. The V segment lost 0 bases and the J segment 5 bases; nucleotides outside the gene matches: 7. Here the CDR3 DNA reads TGCGCCAGCAGCTTGGCTCCCGGGACTAGCGGCCACAATGAGCAGTTCTTC. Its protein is CASSLAPGTSGHNEQFF.